These 3 T cell receptor beta chains were sequenced from one sample in a study of neurological immune-mediated disorders. TCRdb passed the 5' RACE reads through MiXCR, listing each CDR3 protein once. Of nearly 60,000 distinct CDR3 sequences listed, around 3.4% are singletons. Sequencing used PBMCs. All receptors derive from a woman aged 55-69 years with multiple sclerosis.

This clonotype was seen many times. This chain connects TRBV6-4 to TRBJ2-2; D remains ambiguous. CDR3 length: 14 residues. The V end lost 0 bases, the J end lost 5 bases, and 7 bases lay between the germline ends. Germline values: CDR1 MRHNA, CDR2 SNTAGT. The CDR3 is CASSDSQDTGELFF. For the CDR3, the DNA is TGTGCCAGCAGTGACTCTCAGGATACCGGGGAGCTGTTTTTT.

This clonotype was seen ten or more times. The chain links TRBV12-3 or TRBV12-4 to TRBJ1-6, with 7 bases aligning to TRBD1. Losses at the gene ends were 5 bases for V and 10 bases for J; bases not matched to a gene: 5. The CDR3 is made up of 13 amino acids. The CDR3 nucleotides read TGTGCCAGCAGTCAGGGGGTAGGGTCACCCCTCCACTTT. Amino acids: CASSQGVGSPLHF.

The V and J genes are TRBV27 and TRBJ2-3; TRBD2 matches 10 bases. V was pared by 0 bases and J by 1 base, with 1 base of the junction left unmatched. CDR3 size: 16 residues. From germline, CDR1 is MNHEY and CDR2 SMNVEV (reference sequence). The CDR3 DNA is TGTGCCAGCAGTTTATCCCTAGCGGGGGGCACAGATACGCAGTATTTT. Its translation is CASSLSLAGGTDTQYF.